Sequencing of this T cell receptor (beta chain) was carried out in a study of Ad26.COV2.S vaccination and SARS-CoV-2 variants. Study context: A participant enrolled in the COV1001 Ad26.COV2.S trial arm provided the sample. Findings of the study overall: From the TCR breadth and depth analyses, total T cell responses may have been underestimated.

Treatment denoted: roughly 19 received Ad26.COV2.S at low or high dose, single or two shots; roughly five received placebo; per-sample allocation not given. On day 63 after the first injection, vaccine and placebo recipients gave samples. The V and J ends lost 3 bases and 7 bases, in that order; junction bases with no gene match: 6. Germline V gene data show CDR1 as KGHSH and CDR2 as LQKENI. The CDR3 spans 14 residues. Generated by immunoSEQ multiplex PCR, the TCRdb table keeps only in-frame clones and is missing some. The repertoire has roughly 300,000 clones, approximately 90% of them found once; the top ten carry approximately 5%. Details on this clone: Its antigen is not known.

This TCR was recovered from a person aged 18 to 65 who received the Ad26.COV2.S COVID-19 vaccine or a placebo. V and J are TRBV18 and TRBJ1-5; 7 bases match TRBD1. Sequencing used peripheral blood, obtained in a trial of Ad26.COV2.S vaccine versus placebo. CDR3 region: CASSPRTGGQPQHF. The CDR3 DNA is TGTGCCAGCTCACCCCGGACAGGCGGACAGCCCCAGCATTTT.